This TCR beta chain was sequenced during a study of control samples from healthy donors and cancer patients. The CDR3 is 15 amino acids. Between the trimmed V and J ends, which lost 3 bases and 0 bases, there was a span of 6 bases. Germline CDR1 and CDR2: MDHEN and SYDVKM. Generated by immunoSEQ multiplex PCR, the TCRdb table keeps only in-frame clones and is missing some. The top ten hold roughly 1.1% of the sample, which has about 60,000 clones, roughly 95% seen once. Sequencing was carried out using blood. The sequence was collected from a woman between 18 and 30 years old in good health. The chain is built from TRBV28 and TRBJ1-6; D uncertain. The CDR3 spells CASSFAGSYNSPLHF. CDR3 nucleotides: TGTGCCAGCAGTTTCGCGGGCTCCTATAATTCACCCCTCCACTTT.